One and the same sample provided the 11 T cell receptor beta chains below, sequenced in a study of OX40 agonist ivuxolimab in advanced cancers. The data were produced by immunoSEQ multiplex PCR, yet TCRdb's version contains in-frame clones alone and is incomplete. Among around 100,000 clones, roughly 89% were seen once, and the ten largest hold 1.5% to 2%. The sequenced sample was CD4+ or CD8+ T cells sorted from blood, obtained in a trial of the OX40 agonist ivuxolimab. The receptors originated from an adult with an advanced solid tumor such as melanoma, head and neck, liver or kidney cancer.

The V and J genes are TRBV29-1 and TRBJ2-1, with TRBD1 matching over 9 bases. Per germline, CDR1 SQVTM and CDR2 ANQGSEA. V lost 3 bases and J lost 6; bases outside the gene matches: 9. The CDR3 covers 15 residues. CDR3 nucleotide sequence: TGCAGCGTTGAGCGAACAGGGGGCGCGCGCAATGAGCAGTTCTTC. Protein: CSVERTGGARNEQFF.

The genes are TRBV7-8 and TRBJ2-2; 8 nucleotides match TRBD1. This CDR3 comprises 17 residues. V shed 5 bases and J 4 bases; nucleotides not matched to a gene: 12. CDR1 and CDR2 (germline): SGHVS, FQNEAQ. The CDR3 bases are TGTGCCAGCAGCCTCTTCCCCGACAGGGGAGGCACCGGGGAGCTGTTTTTT. This translates into CASSLFPDRGGTGELFF.

The gene calls are TRBV4-1 and TRBJ2-5, with 15 bases lining up with TRBD2. The length of the CDR3 is 18 residues. Trimming at V came to 2 bases and at J to 2 bases, leaving 6 bases not matched to a gene. Germline CDR1 is MGHRA and CDR2 is YSYEKL. The CDR3 DNA is TGCGCCAGCAGCCAACGGACTAGCGGGGGGGCCCTACAAGAGACCCAGTACTTC. Translation gives CASSQRTSGGALQETQYF.

This chain links TRBV10-2 with TRBJ2-7; 10 nucleotides agree with TRBD2. In germline, CDR1 is WSHSY, CDR2 SAAADI. CDR3 length equals 14 residues. After removal of 7 bases from V and 0 bases from J, the junction contained 3 bases not matched to a gene. CDR3 DNA: TGCGCCAGCATTCCTAGCGGGAGCTCCTACGAGCAGTACTTC. Translation gives CASIPSGSSYEQYF.

The V gene is TRBV7-8, the J gene TRBJ1-2; no firm D call. Looked up from germline, CDR1 is SGHVS and CDR2 is FQNEAQ. Trimming left V 5 bases short and J 2 bases short, with 9 bases between. The length of the CDR3 is 13 residues. DNA for the CDR3: TGTGCCAGCAGCATAACACGAAACTATGGCTACACCTTC. Its translation is CASSITRNYGYTF. The complete variable domain, with remaining parts taken from reference TRBV7-8 and TRBJ1-2, reads GAGVSQSPRYKVAKRGQDVALRCDPISGHVSLFWYQQALGQGPEFLTYFQNEAQLDKSGLPSDRFFAERPEGSVSTLKIQRTQQEDSAVYLCASSITRNYGYTFGSGTRLTVV.

J is TRBJ2-3 and V is TRBV9, with 14 positions matching TRBD2. Germline CDR1 and CDR2: SGDLS and YYNGEE. The CDR3 covers 16 residues. The V gene end was trimmed by 3 bases and the J gene end by 3 bases; junction bases not matched to a gene: 3. This CDR3 is CASSETSGRATDTQYF. CDR3 sequence (DNA): TGTGCCAGCAGCGAGACTAGCGGGAGGGCGACAGATACGCAGTATTTT. The full variable domain, completed using reference TRBV9 and TRBJ2-3, is DSGVTQTPKHLITATGQRVTLRCSPRSGDLSVYWYQQSLDQGLQFLIQYYNGEERAKGNILERFSAQQFPDLHSELNLSSLELGDSALYFCASSETSGRATDTQYFGPGTRLTVL.

V gene TRBV19 combines with J gene TRBJ2-7; 10 bases line up with TRBD1. There are 15 residues in the CDR3. Germline CDR1 and CDR2: LNHDA and SQIVND (reference sequence). J lost 1 base, V lost 5 bases, and 5 bases had no gene match. CDR3 in amino acids: CASSGTGEGSYEQYF. The DNA for the CDR3 is TGTGCCAGTAGTGGGACAGGGGAAGGATCCTACGAGCAGTACTTC.

V gene TRBV29-1 combines with J gene TRBJ2-1; TRBD1 aligns across 7 bases. V gave up 6 bases and J gave up 0 bases; unmatched junction bases: 2. The CDR3 covers 13 residues. Germline CDR1 and CDR2: SQVTM and ANQGSEA. CDR3 amino acids: CSVDRSSYNEQFF. The CDR3 nucleotides read TGCAGCGTGGACAGGAGCTCCTACAATGAGCAGTTCTTC.

The V call is TRBV9, the J call TRBJ2-1; TRBD2 aligns across 11 bases. The CDR3 covers 15 residues. The junction had 6 bases not matched to a gene; V was cut back by 2 bases and J by 8 bases. Germline-derived CDR1 and CDR2 are SGDLS and YYNGEE. The CDR3 DNA is TGTGCCAGCAGCGTTGATAGCGGGGGGGCGGATGAGCAGTTCTTC. It specifies CASSVDSGGADEQFF.

The chain joins TRBV2 to TRBJ2-7, with D unresolved. The CDR3 extends over 14 amino acids. Trimming shortened V by 2 bases and J by 1 base, and 9 bases separated the two germline ends. CDR1 and CDR2 from the germline V gene are SNHLY and FYNNEI. The CDR3 DNA follows: TGTGCCAGCAGTGAAAACGGTGGATCCTACGAGCAGTACTTC. Residues: CASSENGGSYEQYF.

The rearrangement uses TRBV15 and TRBJ2-2, with D perhaps matching TRBD2 (5 bases). CDR3 length: 15 residues. Germline CDR1 reads LNHNV; CDR2 reads YYDKDF (reference sequence). The germline V and J ends were trimmed by 5 bases and 3 bases, with 13 bases remaining between them. The CDR3 sequence: CATSPRRGDTGELFF. The DNA of the CDR3 is TGTGCCACCAGCCCCCGACGGGGAGACACCGGGGAGCTGTTTTTT.